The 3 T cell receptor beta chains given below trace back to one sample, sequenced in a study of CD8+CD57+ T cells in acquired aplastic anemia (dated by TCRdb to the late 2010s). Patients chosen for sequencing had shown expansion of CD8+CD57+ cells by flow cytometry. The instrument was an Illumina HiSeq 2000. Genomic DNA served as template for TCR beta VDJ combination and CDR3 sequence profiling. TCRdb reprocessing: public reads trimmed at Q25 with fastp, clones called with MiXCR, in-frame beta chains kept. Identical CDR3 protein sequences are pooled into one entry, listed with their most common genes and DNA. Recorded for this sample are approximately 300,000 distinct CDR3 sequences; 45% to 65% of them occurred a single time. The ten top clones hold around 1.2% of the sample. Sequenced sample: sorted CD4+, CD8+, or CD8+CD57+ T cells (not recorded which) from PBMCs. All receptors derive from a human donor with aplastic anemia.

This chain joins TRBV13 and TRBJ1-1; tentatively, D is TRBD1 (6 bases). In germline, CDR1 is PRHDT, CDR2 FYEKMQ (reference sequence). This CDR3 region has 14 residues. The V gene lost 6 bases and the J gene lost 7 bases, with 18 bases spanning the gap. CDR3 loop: CASRTYTGGSEAFF. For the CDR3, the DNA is TGTGCCAGCAGGACCTATACGGGGGGCAGTGAAGCTTTCTTT.

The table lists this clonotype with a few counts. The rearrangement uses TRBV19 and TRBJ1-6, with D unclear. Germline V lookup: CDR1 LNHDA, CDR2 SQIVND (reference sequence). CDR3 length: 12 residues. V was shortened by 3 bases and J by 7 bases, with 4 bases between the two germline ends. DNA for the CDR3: TGTGCCAGTAGTATTGGGAATTCACCCCTCCACTTT. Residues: CASSIGNSPLHF.

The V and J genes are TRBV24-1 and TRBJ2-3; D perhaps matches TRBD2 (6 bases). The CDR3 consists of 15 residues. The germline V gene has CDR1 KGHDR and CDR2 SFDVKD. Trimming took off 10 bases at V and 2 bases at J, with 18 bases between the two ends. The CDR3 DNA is TGTGCCACGGGTGGGGAGGTTAGGGCCACAGATACGCAGTATTTT. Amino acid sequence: CATGGEVRATDTQYF.